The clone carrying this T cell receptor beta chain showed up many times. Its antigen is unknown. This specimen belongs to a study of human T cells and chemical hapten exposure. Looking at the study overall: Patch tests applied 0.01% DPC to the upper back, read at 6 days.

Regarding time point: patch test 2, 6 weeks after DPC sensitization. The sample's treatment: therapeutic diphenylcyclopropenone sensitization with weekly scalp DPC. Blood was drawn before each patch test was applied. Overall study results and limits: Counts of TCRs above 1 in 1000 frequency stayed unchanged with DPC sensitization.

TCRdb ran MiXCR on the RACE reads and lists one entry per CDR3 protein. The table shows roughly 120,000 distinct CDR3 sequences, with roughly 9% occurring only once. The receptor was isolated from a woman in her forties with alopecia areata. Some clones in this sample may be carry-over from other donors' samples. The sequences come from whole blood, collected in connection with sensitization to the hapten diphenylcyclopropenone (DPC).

CDR3 loop: CATSRAAGTGEKLFF. The DNA for the CDR3 is TGTGCCACCAGCAGAGCGGCAGGGACAGGAGAAAAACTGTTTTTT. The chain carries TRBV15 and TRBJ1-4, with 8 nucleotides matching TRBD1. J lost 8 bases, V lost 1 base, and 6 bases had no gene match. The CDR3 has 15 residues. Germline CDR1 and CDR2: LNHNV and YYDKDF (reference sequence).